These 31 T cell receptor beta chains came from one sample sequenced in a study of blood T cell repertoires in COVID-19 (dated by TCRdb to about 2020). Libraries were built with the immunoSEQ multiplex PCR assay. TCRdb provides this immuneACCESS table in a form limited to in-frame rearrangements. Some clones are lacking; in checked studies, under half of them reflect an unresolved V gene, and why the rest are absent is not known. For this sample the table gives approximately 89,000 clones, of which 75% to 85% were detected only once. In total, the top ten clones hold around a quarter of the sample. Sequencing input: peripheral blood. The receptors stem from a man between 70 and 80 years old with acute or convalescent COVID-19.

This clone has a single count. The chain recombines TRBV11-1 with TRBJ2-7; 8 positions match TRBD2. Germline CDR1 is SGHAT and CDR2 is FQDESV (reference sequence). The CDR3 runs 15 residues. V was clipped by 3 bases and J by 0 bases; unmatched bases: 4. CDR3 amino acids: CASSLSGSLSYEQYF. The CDR3 bases are TGTGCCAGCAGCTTGAGCGGGAGCCTCTCCTACGAGCAGTACTTC. The full variable domain, in which reference TRBV11-1 and TRBJ2-7 provide the parts outside the CDR3, is EAEVAQSPRYKITEKSQAVAFWCDPISGHATLYWYRQILGQGPELLVQFQDESVVDDSQLPKDRFSAERLKGVDSTLKIQPAELGDSAMYLCASSLSGSLSYEQYFGPGTRLTVT.

The genes are TRBV10-2 and TRBJ1-4, with TRBD1 identical over 11 bases. This CDR3 is 15 amino acids long. Looked up from germline, CDR1 is WSHSY and CDR2 is SAAADI. The ends lost 4 bases at V and 8 bases at J; junction bases unmatched: 6. In DNA, the CDR3 is TGCGCCAGCAGTGCGACGGACAGGGGGCAGGAAAAACTGTTTTTT. Protein product: CASSATDRGQEKLFF.

This chain joins TRBV3-1 (or the pseudogene TRBV3-2) and TRBJ1-2, with a weak D call TRBD1 (6 bases). CDR1 is LGHDT and CDR2 is YNNKEL in the germline V gene (reference sequence). The V gene lost 2 bases and the J gene lost 8 bases, with 15 bases spanning the gap. The CDR3 extends over 14 amino acids. The CDR3 DNA follows: TGTGCCAGCAGCCAACGGGACACAACGGACGGCTACACCTTC. Its translation is CASSQRDTTDGYTF.

The V call is TRBV28, the J call TRBJ2-3; 7 bases fit TRBD2. With V trimmed by 2 bases and J by 2 bases, 1 base remained unmatched. CDR3 length: 14 residues. Germline V CDR1 and CDR2: MDHEN, SYDVKM. The CDR3 loop is CASSLAGVTDTQYF. The CDR3 DNA is TGTGCCAGCAGTTTAGCGGGGGTCACAGATACGCAGTATTTT.

The gene calls are TRBV15 and TRBJ1-5; 7 bases map to TRBD1. Germline trimming cut 3 bases from V and 1 base from J; bases unmatched to any gene: 9. From germline, CDR1 is LNHNV and CDR2 YYDKDF (reference sequence). The CDR3 is 17 residues long. CDR3 DNA sequence: TGTGCCACCAGCAGTCTGGAGGGGGCATGGAGCAATCAGCCCCAGCATTTT. It encodes CATSSLEGAWSNQPQHF.

The chain recombines TRBV5-1 with TRBJ2-1; no definite D call. V was trimmed by 1 base and J by 8 bases, leaving 13 bases between them. The V gene's germline CDR1 is SGHRS and CDR2 YFSETQ. The CDR3 contains 14 residues. The CDR3 is CASSLQVTPDEQFF. In DNA form, the CDR3 reads TGCGCCAGCAGCTTGCAGGTGACGCCGGATGAGCAGTTCTTC.

The rearrangement uses TRBV5-1 and TRBJ1-5, with a possible D match to TRBD1 (6 bases). The V end lost 0 bases, the J end lost 3 bases, and 10 bases lay between the germline ends. Looked up from germline, CDR1 is SGHRS and CDR2 is YFSETQ. The CDR3 has 15 amino acids. CDR3 sequence (DNA): TGCGCCAGCAGCTTGGACGGACAGTACAATCAGCCCCAGCATTTT. Protein: CASSLDGQYNQPQHF.

This chain joins TRBV9 and TRBJ2-7, with 12 bases that match TRBD1. The CDR3 runs 17 residues. J was trimmed by 6 bases and V by 3 bases; bases with no gene match: 13. Germline values: CDR1 SGDLS, CDR2 YYNGEE. The chain's CDR3 is CASSAVGAGTGGSEQYF. In DNA form, the CDR3 reads TGTGCCAGCAGCGCAGTGGGAGCCGGGACAGGGGGCTCCGAGCAGTACTTC. The full variable domain, with the rest looked up from reference TRBV9 and TRBJ2-7, is DSGVTQTPKHLITATGQRVTLRCSPRSGDLSVYWYQQSLDQGLQFLIQYYNGEERAKGNILERFSAQQFPDLHSELNLSSLELGDSALYFCASSAVGAGTGGSEQYFGPGTRLTVT.

This rearrangement joins TRBV5-1 to TRBJ2-5; 14 positions agree with TRBD2. CDR1 and CDR2 from the germline V gene are SGHRS and YFSETQ. J gave up 2 bases and V 2 bases, and 14 bases lay outside the gene matches. The CDR3 runs 20 residues. The CDR3 region has the DNA TGCGCCAGCAGCTTACCCGATGGACTAGCGGGAGGAGAGTTTCAAGAGACCCAGTACTTC. Translated, it gives CASSLPDGLAGGEFQETQYF. Full variable domain (missing parts from reference TRBV5-1 and TRBJ2-5): KAGVTQTPRYLIKTRGQQVTLSCSPISGHRSVSWYQQTPGQGLQFLFEYFSETQRNKGNFPGRFSGRQFSNSRSEMNVSTLELGDSALYLCASSLPDGLAGGEFQETQYFGPGTRLLVL.

The genes are TRBV2 and TRBJ2-4, with a weak D call TRBD1 (5 bases). V was shortened by 6 bases and J by 6 bases, with 9 bases between the two germline ends. This CDR3 has 12 residues. Germline V CDR1 and CDR2: SNHLY, FYNNEI. The CDR3 bases are TGTGCCAGCAGGGGTCAGGGAAACATTCAGTACTTC. Translation: CASRGQGNIQYF.

The chain uses TRBV5-4 and TRBJ2-7; 7 bases are a match to TRBD2. There are 14 residues in the CDR3. Germline loops: CDR1 SGHNT, CDR2 YYREEE (reference sequence). The J segment lost 2 bases and the V segment lost 4 bases, leaving 6 bases of the junction unmatched. CDR3 sequence: CASSPGRGPYEQYF. The CDR3 nucleotides are TGTGCCAGCAGCCCTGGGAGGGGTCCCTACGAGCAGTACTTC.

This sequence joins TRBV5-1 and TRBJ1-2, with D perhaps TRBD1 (6 bases). The CDR3 sequence is 13 residues long. The V and J ends lost 0 bases and 3 bases respectively, with 6 bases between them. CDR1 SGHRS and CDR2 YFSETQ come from the germline V gene. This CDR3 reads CASSLGTDYGYTF. For the CDR3, the DNA is TGCGCCAGCAGCTTGGGGACAGACTATGGCTACACCTTC.

The chain combines TRBV19 with TRBJ2-1; 12 nucleotides match TRBD2. Germline CDR1 and CDR2: LNHDA and SQIVND (reference sequence). V lost 6 bases, J lost 13 bases, and 7 bases stayed unmatched. The CDR3 runs to 13 residues. The CDR3 is CASRRGLAGSQFF. Here the CDR3 DNA reads TGTGCCAGTAGAAGGGGACTAGCGGGTTCTCAGTTCTTC.

This clone was seen once. V is TRBV9 and J is TRBJ1-2; no clear D gene. Between the trimmed V and J ends, which lost 0 bases and 5 bases, there was a span of 11 bases. The CDR3 length is 14 residues. Germline V gene sequence: CDR1 SGDLS, CDR2 YYNGEE. The CDR3 bases are TGTGCCAGCAGCGTAGCTACGACTGCTTATGGCTACACCTTC. This gives the protein CASSVATTAYGYTF.

The V and J genes are TRBV28 and TRBJ1-5; 11 nucleotides line up with TRBD1. Germline assignment: CDR1 MDHEN and CDR2 SYDVKM. Trimming cost V 3 bases and J 9 bases; bases outside gene matches: 7. CDR3 length: 15 residues. In nucleotides, the CDR3 is TGTGCCAGCAGTTTCCCCGGACAGGGGGCTAGGCCCCAGCATTTT. This translates into CASSFPGQGARPQHF.

Of note for this clone: The junction and the germline gene differ at one end; a read error may be behind it. This sequence joins TRBV7-9 and TRBJ1-4; the D gene is possibly TRBD1 (6 bases). This CDR3 is built from 17 residues. Germline assignment: CDR1 SEHNR and CDR2 FQNEAQ (reference sequence). The CDR3 reads CASSLAGRGSTNEKLFF. Here the CDR3 DNA reads TGTGCCAGCAGCCTAGCGGGCAGGGGCTCAACTAATGAAAAACTGTTTTTT.

The chain combines TRBV19 with TRBJ2-3; 11 bases are shared with TRBD2. Germline V gene data show CDR1 as LNHDA and CDR2 as SQIVND (reference sequence). CDR3 length: 13 amino acids. J lost 3 bases, V lost 11 bases, and 4 bases had no gene match. The CDR3 nucleotides are TGTGCCGCTAGACTAGCGGGGACAGATACGCAGTATTTT. This codes for CAARLAGTDTQYF.

The V call is TRBV2, the J call TRBJ2-3; D is unclear. Germline-derived CDR1 and CDR2 are SNHLY and FYNNEI. The CDR3 extends over 15 amino acids. The V end lost 2 bases, the J end lost 6 bases, and 15 bases lay between the germline ends. As DNA, the CDR3 is TGTGCCAGCAGTGAAACGGCTAGTTCCTTGGATACGCAGTATTTT. Its translation is CASSETASSLDTQYF.

The chain combines TRBV5-6 with TRBJ1-6; 7 positions match TRBD1. Germline lookup yields CDR1 SGHDT and CDR2 YYEEEE. Trimming at V came to 3 bases and at J to 6 bases, leaving 3 bases not matched to a gene. The CDR3 loop spans 14 amino acids. CDR3 residues: CASSWGQSNSPLHF. DNA for the CDR3: TGTGCCAGCAGCTGGGGACAGTCTAATTCACCCCTCCACTTT.

This rearrangement joins TRBV10-3 to TRBJ1-6; 10 bases match TRBD1. The V gene's germline CDR1 is ENHRY and CDR2 SYGVKD. The CDR3 length is 13 residues. V lost 6 bases, J lost 8 bases, and 1 base stayed unmatched. CDR3 coding DNA: TGTGCCATCAGGGGGACAGGGGATTCACCCCTCCACTTT. The encoded protein is CAIRGTGDSPLHF.

The chain couples TRBV4-2 to TRBJ2-3; 11 bases are shared with TRBD2. The trim removed 0 bases at V and 3 bases at J, leaving 5 bases unmatched. The V gene's germline CDR1 is LGHNA and CDR2 YNFKEQ. This CDR3 region has 17 residues. CDR3 amino acids: CASSQDRSGRGTDTQYF. The CDR3 bases are TGTGCCAGCAGCCAAGACCGTAGCGGGAGGGGTACAGATACGCAGTATTTT.

This sequence joins TRBV18 and TRBJ1-2; TRBD1 matches at 7 bases. Germline V CDR1 and CDR2: KGHSH, LQKENI. J lost 0 bases, V lost 1 base, and 5 bases had no gene match. The CDR3 spans 16 residues. CDR3 protein: CASSPQQGNSNYGYTF. The CDR3 DNA sequence: TGTGCCAGCTCACCACAACAGGGGAATTCTAACTATGGCTACACCTTC.

CDR3 protein: CASRRESYEQYF. In nucleotides, the CDR3 is TGTGCCAGCAGGAGAGAGTCCTACGAGCAGTACTTC. The rearrangement joins TRBV2 to TRBJ2-7, with no clear D. This CDR3 has 12 residues. V lost 6 bases and J 1 base, leaving 7 bases between the germline ends. From germline, CDR1 is SNHLY and CDR2 FYNNEI. Full variable domain (outside the CDR3, taken from reference TRBV2 and TRBJ2-7): EPEVTQTPSHQVTQMGQEVILRCVPISNHLYFYWYRQILGQKVEFLVSFYNNEISEKSEIFDDQFSVERPDGSNFTLKIRSTKLEDSAMYFCASRRESYEQYFGPGTRLTVT.

V gene TRBV7-3 combines with J gene TRBJ2-2; TRBD1 matches at 8 bases. Looked up from germline, CDR1 is SGHTA and CDR2 is FQGTGA. The trim removed 5 bases at V and 7 bases at J, leaving 12 bases unmatched. There are 16 residues in the CDR3. Here the CDR3 reads CASSPNRDRTGGELFF. In DNA form, the CDR3 reads TGTGCCAGCAGCCCCAACCGGGACAGGACCGGCGGGGAGCTGTTTTTT.

The chain couples TRBV19 to TRBJ2-1, with TRBD2 identical over 9 bases. V lost 6 bases and J lost 6; bases outside the gene matches: 9. This CDR3 region has 15 residues. Looked up from germline, CDR1 is LNHDA and CDR2 is SQIVND (reference sequence). CDR3 residues: CASRLGGRDGNEQFF. DNA of the CDR3: TGTGCCAGTAGATTGGGCGGGAGGGACGGCAATGAGCAGTTCTTC.

V gene TRBV7-2 combines with J gene TRBJ2-7; 8 bases are a match to TRBD1. V was clipped by 3 bases and J by 6 bases; unmatched bases: 10. The length of the CDR3 is 15 residues. Germline CDR1 SGHTA, CDR2 FQGNSA. In DNA form, the CDR3 reads TGTGCCAGCAGCTTTCCCCTATCAGGGGGCTCCGAGCAGTACTTC. The encoded protein is CASSFPLSGGSEQYF.

The chain combines TRBV24-1 with TRBJ2-2; TRBD2 is a possible D gene (6 bases). The CDR3 covers 15 residues. V lost 5 bases to trimming and J lost 1 base, with 10 bases between them. Germline CDR1 reads KGHDR; CDR2 reads SFDVKD. The chain's CDR3 is CATSVAGRNTGELFF. The CDR3 DNA reads TGTGCCACCAGTGTGGCGGGACGGAACACCGGGGAGCTGTTTTTT.

The rearrangement uses TRBV24-1 and TRBJ2-1; D gene uncertain. Trimming took 9 bases from V and 2 from J, leaving 13 bases between them. The CDR3 has 14 amino acids. Germline lookup yields CDR1 KGHDR and CDR2 SFDVKD. This CDR3 reads CATARGGPYNEQFF. The CDR3 bases are TGTGCCACCGCCCGAGGCGGCCCCTACAATGAGCAGTTCTTC.

CDR3 in DNA: TGTGCCAGCAGCGTAGCTACGGGGGGACTAGCGGGAGATGTGACCCAGTACTTC. Protein product: CASSVATGGLAGDVTQYF. The V call is TRBV9, the J call TRBJ2-5; 14 bases are a match to TRBD2. Germline V gene sequence: CDR1 SGDLS, CDR2 YYNGEE. The CDR3 runs 18 residues. Trimming took 0 bases from V and 7 from J; bases not matched to a gene: 11.

This clone was seen more than once but under ten times. The same CDR3 can be traced to other DNA sequences in this sample. This chain links TRBV27 with TRBJ1-5; 8 bases map to TRBD1. Losses at the gene ends were 2 bases for V and 4 bases for J; bases not matched to a gene: 1. Germline CDR1 reads MNHEY; CDR2 reads SMNVEV (reference sequence). This CDR3 contains 14 residues. The CDR3 DNA sequence: TGTGCCAGCAGTTTAGGACAGGGAAATCAGCCCCAGCATTTT. Translated: CASSLGQGNQPQHF.

The chain recombines TRBV7-2 with TRBJ2-7; no clear D. V gave up 6 bases and J gave up 4 bases, with 19 bases separating them. Per the germline V gene, CDR1 is SGHTA and CDR2 is FQGNSA. This CDR3 spans 15 amino acids. Here the CDR3 reads CASSIPGVRIYEQYF. The CDR3 region has the DNA TGTGCCAGCAGTATCCCAGGTGTTCGGATTTACGAGCAGTACTTC.